Listed here are 20 T cell receptor beta chains from one sample, sequenced in a study of blood T cell repertoires in COVID-19. Data came from immunoSEQ multiplex PCR; TCRdb stores just in-frame clones and leaves some out. Among around 470,000 clones listed, about 90% were seen once. Sequenced: PBMCs or T cells enriched from blood (not recorded which). Receptors originate from a man between 18 and 29 years old who had recovered from COVID-19.

As regards this clone: The junction departs from germline at one end; a sequencing error may be responsible. The chain is built from TRBV11-2 and TRBJ2-2; D not resolved. Germline-derived CDR1 and CDR2 are SGHAT and FQNNGV. The CDR3 runs to 15 residues. The CDR3 loop reads CASSLVESGTAELFF. CDR3 bases: TGTGCCAGCAGCTTAGTTGAATCAGGCACCGCGGAGCTGTTTTTT.

The chain is built from TRBV9 and TRBJ2-1, with 9 bases lining up with TRBD2. From germline, CDR1 is SGDLS and CDR2 YYNGEE. V shed 3 bases and J 5 bases; nucleotides not matched to a gene: 9. The CDR3 is 16 amino acids. CDR3 sequence reads: CASSAGGIAGDNEQFF. CDR3 DNA: TGTGCCAGCAGCGCGGGCGGAATAGCGGGAGACAATGAGCAGTTCTTC.

The chain joins TRBV11-3 to TRBJ1-2; perhaps TRBD1 as D (5 bases). Germline V CDR1 and CDR2: SGHNT, YENEEA. The CDR3 contains 16 residues. V was trimmed by 5 bases and J by 6 bases, leaving 22 bases between them. Here the CDR3 DNA reads TGTGCCAGCAGCGGGGGGAGGACCGGGACCGCTAATGGCTACACCTTC. Translation: CASSGGRTGTANGYTF.

The chain joins TRBV5-1 to TRBJ1-2; D not resolved. This CDR3 region has 16 residues. Germline V gene lookup returns CDR1 SGHRS and CDR2 YFSETQ. Trimming removed 5 bases from V and 1 base from J, with 18 bases in between. The CDR3 is CASSYEKLGYNYGYTF. CDR3 DNA: TGCGCCAGCAGTTACGAGAAATTGGGCTATAACTATGGCTACACCTTC. The complete variable domain, with remaining parts taken from reference TRBV5-1 and TRBJ1-2, reads KAGVTQTPRYLIKTRGQQVTLSCSPISGHRSVSWYQQTPGQGLQFLFEYFSETQRNKGNFPGRFSGRQFSNSRSEMNVSTLELGDSALYLCASSYEKLGYNYGYTFGSGTRLTVV.

V gene TRBV5-4 combines with J gene TRBJ2-1; the match to TRBD2 covers 7 bases. Germline CDR1 SGHNT, CDR2 YYREEE (reference sequence). V lost 2 bases to trimming and J lost 8 bases; unmatched junction nucleotides: 7. CDR3 length equals 14 residues. CDR3 region: CASSFVQGGDEQFF. The CDR3 DNA is TGTGCCAGCAGCTTTGTTCAGGGAGGGGATGAGCAGTTCTTC.

V is TRBV27 and J is TRBJ2-5; TRBD2 might be the D (7 bases). Trimming left V 1 base short and J 4 bases short, with 16 bases between. Per the germline V gene, CDR1 is MNHEY and CDR2 is SMNVEV (reference sequence). This CDR3 contains 16 residues. The CDR3 coding sequence is TGTGCCAGCAGTTTATTGGCGGGGGCGATGGGAGAGACCCAGTACTTC. This encodes CASSLLAGAMGETQYF.

The genes are TRBV4-2 and TRBJ2-7; 11 bases match TRBD2. The V gene end was trimmed by 0 bases and the J gene end by 0 bases; junction bases not matched to a gene: 1. The CDR3 has 16 amino acids. Per germline, CDR1 LGHNA and CDR2 YNFKEQ. CDR3 loop: CASSQEGLAASYEQYF. Written as DNA, the CDR3 is TGTGCCAGCAGCCAAGAGGGACTAGCGGCCTCCTACGAGCAGTACTTC.

The chain links TRBV11-3 to TRBJ1-4; 8 nucleotides agree with TRBD1. Germline CDR1 is SGHNT and CDR2 is YENEEA. V shed 5 bases, J shed 4 bases, and the junction held 9 bases outside the gene matches. There are 16 residues in the CDR3. CDR3 protein: CASSPDRGLFNEKLFF. The CDR3, as DNA: TGTGCCAGCAGCCCAGACAGGGGCCTCTTTAATGAAAAACTGTTTTTT. The variable domain in full, completed from reference TRBV11-3 and TRBJ1-4, reads EAGVVQSPRYKIIEKKQPVAFWCNPISGHNTLYWYLQNLGQGPELLIRYENEEAVDDSQLPKDRFSAERLKGVDSTLKIQPAELGDSAVYLCASSPDRGLFNEKLFFGSGTQLSVL.

The CDR3 reads CASSEGTVSNQPQHF. The CDR3 DNA reads as TGCGCCAGCAGCGAGGGGACAGTTAGCAATCAGCCCCAGCATTTT. The chain recombines TRBV5-1 with TRBJ1-5; 7 bases match TRBD1. CDR1 is SGHRS, CDR2 YFSETQ, per germline. The CDR3 length is 15 residues. The J segment lost 0 bases and the V segment lost 4 bases, leaving 4 bases of the junction unmatched.

This rearrangement joins TRBV7-3 to TRBJ1-1; D remains ambiguous. The V gene lost 0 bases and the J gene lost 4 bases, with 6 bases spanning the gap. Germline loops: CDR1 SGHTA, CDR2 FQGTGA. The CDR3 covers 13 residues. CDR3 DNA: TGTGCCAGCAGCTTAACCCCGGTCACTGAAGCTTTCTTT. Translating gives CASSLTPVTEAFF.

The rearrangement links TRBV15 to TRBJ1-1; TRBD1 matches 8 bases. The CDR3 has 15 residues. CDR1 is LNHNV and CDR2 is YYDKDF in the germline V gene (reference sequence). V lost 5 bases to trimming and J lost 5 bases; unmatched junction nucleotides: 10. CDR3 residues: CATSGPDRARTEAFF. The CDR3 DNA follows: TGTGCCACCAGCGGACCGGACAGGGCCAGAACTGAAGCTTTCTTT.

This rearrangement joins TRBV7-3 to TRBJ2-1, with D maybe TRBD2 (5 bases). The CDR3 spans 13 residues. With 5 bases removed from V and 4 bases from J, the gap between germline ends came to 9 bases. CDR1 is SGHTA and CDR2 is FQGTGA in the germline V gene. The CDR3 sequence is CASSPTKYNEQFF. DNA for the CDR3: TGTGCCAGCAGCCCGACTAAATACAATGAGCAGTTCTTC.

The chain couples TRBV7-2 to TRBJ1-2; TRBD1 might be the D (5 bases). This CDR3 has 18 residues. Trimming took 5 bases from V and 10 from J, leaving 32 bases between them. Per the germline V gene, CDR1 is SGHTA and CDR2 is FQGNSA. As DNA, the CDR3 is TGTGCCAGCAGCCCAGGGCCGGTGGGTCAGACTCTTAGTAACGACTACACCTTC. This gives the protein CASSPGPVGQTLSNDYTF. Drawing the rest from reference TRBV7-2 and TRBJ1-2, the complete variable domain is GAGVSQSPSNKVTEKGKDVELRCDPISGHTALYWYRQSLGQGLEFLIYFQGNSAPDKSGLPSDRFSAERTGGSVSTLTIQRTQQEDSAVYLCASSPGPVGQTLSNDYTFGSGTRLTVV.

About this clone: This sample includes further DNA sequences coding for the same CDR3. The V call is TRBV6-5, the J call TRBJ1-1; D perhaps matches TRBD1 (5 bases). The germline gives CDR1 MNHEY, CDR2 SVGAGI. CDR3 length: 14 amino acids. The V end was cut by 0 bases, the J end by 2 bases, with 7 bases between. The CDR3 protein is CASSYSGVNTEAFF. The CDR3 DNA follows: TGTGCCAGCAGTTACTCAGGGGTAAACACTGAAGCTTTCTTT.

This clone was seen a single time. V usage is TRBV11-2 and J usage is TRBJ1-2; possibly TRBD1 for D (6 bases). V lost 5 bases and J lost 7, with 14 bases in between. Germline V CDR1 and CDR2: SGHAT, FQNNGV. The CDR3 contains 13 residues. CDR3 sequence reads: CASSQGPLSGYTF. Here the CDR3 DNA reads TGTGCCAGCAGCCAGGGGCCTTTATCTGGCTACACCTTC. The complete variable domain, with remaining parts taken from reference TRBV11-2 and TRBJ1-2, reads EAGVAQSPRYKIIEKRQSVAFWCNPISGHATLYWYQQILGQGPKLLIQFQNNGVVDDSQLPKDRFSAERLKGVDSTLKIQPAKLEDSAVYLCASSQGPLSGYTFGSGTRLTVV.

This chain links TRBV4-1 with TRBJ1-6, with D perhaps TRBD1 (6 bases). Trimming cost V 6 bases and J 8 bases, with 20 bases left between them. Germline CDR1 is MGHRA and CDR2 is YSYEKL. The length of the CDR3 is 16 residues. CDR3 coding DNA: TGCGCCAGCAGGGATCTAATGGGGGCGTCGGATTCACCCCTCCACTTT. Translated, it gives CASRDLMGASDSPLHF.

Only a few counts were recorded for this clone. In DNA form, the CDR3 reads TGTGCCAGCAGCGTAGCTAGCGGCACAGATACGCAGTATTTT. The encoded protein is CASSVASGTDTQYF. This chain links TRBV9 with TRBJ2-3; possibly TRBD2 for D (6 bases). The CDR3 totals 14 residues. Per the germline V gene, CDR1 is SGDLS and CDR2 is YYNGEE. V was shortened by 0 bases and J by 1 base, with 6 bases between the two germline ends.

The CDR3 nucleotides read TGTGCCAGCAGTCCCAACGGAGGAACCTACGAGCAGTACTTC. It codes for CASSPNGGTYEQYF. V and J are TRBV6-5 and TRBJ2-7, with D possibly being TRBD2 (5 bases). V lost 5 bases and J lost 2, with 13 bases in between. Germline loops: CDR1 MNHEY, CDR2 SVGAGI. CDR3 length: 14 residues.

This clone has only one observation. The genes are TRBV19 and TRBJ1-2, with D possibly TRBD1 on 5 matching bases. V was shortened by 7 bases and J by 0 bases, with 12 bases between the two germline ends. CDR3 size: 14 residues. From germline, CDR1 is LNHDA and CDR2 SQIVND (reference sequence). CDR3 sequence (DNA): TGTGCCAGTACGTGGGGGGAAGCTAACTATGGCTACACCTTC. Translated, it gives CASTWGEANYGYTF.

V is TRBV7-6 and J is TRBJ2-1; 11 nucleotides match TRBD2. Germline V gives CDR1 SGHVS, CDR2 FNYEAQ. V was pared by 3 bases and J by 5 bases, with 6 bases of the junction left unmatched. The CDR3 is 16 amino acids. Here the CDR3 reads CASSFRSGRADNEQFF. CDR3 DNA: TGTGCCAGCAGCTTTCGTAGCGGGAGGGCCGACAATGAGCAGTTCTTC.